A selection of T cell receptor beta chains follows, all from one sample in a study. TCRdb called the RT-PCR reads again in MiXCR, with one record for every CDR3 protein. The sample contains around 700,000 distinct CDR3 sequences, 13% to 15% of which appear only once. The sequenced sample was memory CD4+ T cells from blood. These TCRs come from a female donor in good health, serving as a healthy control. The CDR3 runs from the conserved cysteine through the conserved F or W. Each record gives: D gene, clone size, V gene, J gene, CDR3 DNA, CDR3 protein. The D gene is left open where the match is weak. Clone size is given for some rows only: seen once, a few or many times, or a class if the clone is expanded.

NA	NA	TRBV6-2/TRBV6-3	TRBJ1-2	TGTGCCAGCAGTTCACAGGGAACTGGCTACACCTTC	CASSSQGTGYTF
NA	NA	TRBV18	TRBJ1-6	TGTGCCAGCTCACCACCGTCCCAGGGTGGTGGGTCACCCCTCCACTTT	CASSPPSQGGGSPLHF
TRBD1	few	TRBV6-1	TRBJ2-3	TGTGCCAGCAACGGACAGGGTAGCACAGATACGCAGTATTTT	CASNGQGSTDTQYF
TRBD1	many	TRBV12-3/TRBV12-4	TRBJ2-3	TGTGCCAGCAGATGGAGACAGGGCGCGGATACGCAGTATTTT	CASRWRQGADTQYF
NA	few	TRBV7-9	TRBJ2-4	TGTGCCAGCAGCTTACCGGGGTCCGGGAACAAAAACATTCAGTACTTC	CASSLPGSGNKNIQYF
TRBD2	few	TRBV4-3	TRBJ2-7	TGCGCCAGCAGCCAAGGACATAGCGGGAGGGCCGGCGAGCAGTACTTC	CASSQGHSGRAGEQYF
TRBD1	many	TRBV15	TRBJ2-6	TGTGCCACATCGAGAGGACAGGGAAACTCTGGGGCCAACGTCCTGACTTTC	CATSRGQGNSGANVLTF
TRBD1	NA	TRBV20-1	TRBJ1-1	TGCAGTGCTAGACCCCTGACAGGGGGCGCGACTGAAGCTTTCTTT	CSARPLTGGATEAFF
NA	many	TRBV10-3	TRBJ2-7	TGTGCCATCAGTGAGTCGAGAAGGGTGAATCTCTACGAGCAGTACTTC	CAISESRRVNLYEQYF
TRBD1	NA	TRBV7-2	TRBJ2-3	TGTGCCAGCAGCTGGGACAGACTTCGCACAGATACGCAGTATTTT	CASSWDRLRTDTQYF
NA	NA	TRBV24-1	TRBJ2-3	TGTGCCACCAGTGATGAGGATACCACAGATACGCAGTATTTT	CATSDEDTTDTQYF
NA	NA	TRBV30	TRBJ1-1	TGTGCCTGGAGTCCGACAGTCATGAACACTGAAGCTTTCTTT	CAWSPTVMNTEAFF
NA	NA	TRBV19	TRBJ2-1	TGTGCCAGTAGTACCATAGCGGATTCCCAAGACAATGAGCAGTTCTTC	CASSTIADSQDNEQFF
NA	few	TRBV20-1	TRBJ1-6	TGCAGTGCGCCCGCTAATAATTCACCCCTCCACTTT	CSAPANNSPLHF
NA	NA	TRBV28	TRBJ1-2	TGTGCCAGCAGTTTAGGGCGCCCGGGCTACACCTTC	CASSLGRPGYTF
NA	NA	TRBV19	TRBJ2-1	TGTGCCAGTAGTAAAGGGGCTACAGCCTCCTACAATGAGCAGTTCTTC	CASSKGATASYNEQFF
NA	few	TRBV4-3	TRBJ1-4	TGCGCCAGCAGCCAGCGCTCGGGGGGGCAGGCTAATGAAAAACTGTTTTTT	CASSQRSGGQANEKLFF
TRBD2	NA	TRBV7-3	TRBJ2-3	TGTGCCAGCAGCATCCGAGCGGGAGTGGTAGATACGCAGTATTTT	CASSIRAGVVDTQYF
NA	few	TRBV7-2	TRBJ2-2	TGTGCCAGCAGCCCCCTGGCGGGGTTCACCGGGGAGCTGTTTTTT	CASSPLAGFTGELFF
TRBD1	few	TRBV6-5	TRBJ2-1	TGTGCCAGCAGTTACTCGGACAGGACAAATGAGCAGTTCTTC	CASSYSDRTNEQFF
TRBD1	few	TRBV28	TRBJ1-1	TGTGCCAGCAGTTTTAAGTACAGGGGGAACACTGAAGCTTTCTTT	CASSFKYRGNTEAFF
NA	many	TRBV10-3	TRBJ2-2	TGTGCCATCAGTGAGGCGGATAACACCGGGGAGCTGTTTTTT	CAISEADNTGELFF